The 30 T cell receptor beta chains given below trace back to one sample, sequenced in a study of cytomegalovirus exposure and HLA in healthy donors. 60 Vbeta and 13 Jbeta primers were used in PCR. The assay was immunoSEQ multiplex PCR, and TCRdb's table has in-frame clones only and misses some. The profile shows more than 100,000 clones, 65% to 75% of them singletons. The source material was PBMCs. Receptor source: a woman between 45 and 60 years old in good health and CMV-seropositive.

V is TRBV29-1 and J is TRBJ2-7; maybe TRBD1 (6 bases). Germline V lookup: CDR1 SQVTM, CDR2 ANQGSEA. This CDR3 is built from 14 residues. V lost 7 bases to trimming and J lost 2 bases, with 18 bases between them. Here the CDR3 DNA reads TGCAGCGCCAGGACGACAGGTTGGACCTACGAGCAGTACTTC. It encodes CSARTTGWTYEQYF.

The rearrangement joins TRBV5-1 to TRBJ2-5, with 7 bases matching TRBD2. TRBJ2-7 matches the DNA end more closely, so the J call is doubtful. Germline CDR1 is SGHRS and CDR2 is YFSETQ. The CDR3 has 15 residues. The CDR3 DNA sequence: TGCGCCAGCAGCCCCCGAGAAGCGGGGCCCTACGAGCAGTACTTC. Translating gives CASSPREAGPYEQYF.

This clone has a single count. The CDR3 here is CASSLAGGDYEQYF. For the CDR3, the DNA is TGCGCCAGCAGCTTGGCCGGCGGAGACTACGAGCAGTACTTC. The J gene is TRBJ2-7, the V gene TRBV5-1; no reliable D call. The CDR3 sequence is 14 residues long. The germline V and J ends were trimmed by 0 bases and 3 bases, with 10 bases remaining between them. Germline-derived CDR1 and CDR2 are SGHRS and YFSETQ.

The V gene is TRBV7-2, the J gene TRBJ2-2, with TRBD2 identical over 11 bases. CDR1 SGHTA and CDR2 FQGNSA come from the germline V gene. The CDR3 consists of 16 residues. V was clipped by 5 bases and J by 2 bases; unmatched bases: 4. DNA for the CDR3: TGTGCCAGCAGCCCACTAGCGGGGGATAACACCGGGGAGCTGTTTTTT. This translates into CASSPLAGDNTGELFF.

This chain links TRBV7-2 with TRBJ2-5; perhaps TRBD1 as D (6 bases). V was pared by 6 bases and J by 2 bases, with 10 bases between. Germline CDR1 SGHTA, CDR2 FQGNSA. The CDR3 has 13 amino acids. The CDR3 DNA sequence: TGTGCCAGCAGTCAACAGGGACAAGAGACCCAGTACTTC. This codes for CASSQQGQETQYF.

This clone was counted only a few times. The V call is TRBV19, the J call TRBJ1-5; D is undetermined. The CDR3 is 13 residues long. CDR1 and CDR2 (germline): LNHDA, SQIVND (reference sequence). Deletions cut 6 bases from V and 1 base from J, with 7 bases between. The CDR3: CASSELSNQPQHF. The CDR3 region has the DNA TGTGCCAGTAGCGAGTTAAGCAATCAGCCCCAGCATTTT. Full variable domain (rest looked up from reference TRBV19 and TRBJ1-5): DGGITQSPKYLFRKEGQNVTLSCEQNLNHDAMYWYRQDPGQGLRLIYYSQIVNDFQKGDIAEGYSVSREKKESFPLTVTSAQKNPTAFYLCASSELSNQPQHFGDGTRLSIL.

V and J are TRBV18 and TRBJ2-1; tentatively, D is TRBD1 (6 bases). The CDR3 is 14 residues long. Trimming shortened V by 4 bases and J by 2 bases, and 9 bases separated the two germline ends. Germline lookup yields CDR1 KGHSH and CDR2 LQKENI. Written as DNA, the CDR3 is TGTGCCAGCTCACTGGACAGTACCTACAATGAGCAGTTCTTC. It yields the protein CASSLDSTYNEQFF.

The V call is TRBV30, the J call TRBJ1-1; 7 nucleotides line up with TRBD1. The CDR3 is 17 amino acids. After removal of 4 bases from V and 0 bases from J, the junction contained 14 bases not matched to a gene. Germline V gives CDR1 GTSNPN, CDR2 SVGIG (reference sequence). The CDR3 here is CAWKSSLGQNMNTEAFF. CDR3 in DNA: TGTGCCTGGAAGTCCTCCCTGGGACAGAACATGAACACTGAAGCTTTCTTT. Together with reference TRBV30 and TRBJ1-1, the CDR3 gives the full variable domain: SQTIHQWPATLVQPVGSPLSLECTVEGTSNPNLYWYRQAAGRGLQLLFYSVGIGQISSEVPQNLSASRPQDRQFILSSKKLLLSDSGFYLCAWKSSLGQNMNTEAFFGQGTRLTVV.

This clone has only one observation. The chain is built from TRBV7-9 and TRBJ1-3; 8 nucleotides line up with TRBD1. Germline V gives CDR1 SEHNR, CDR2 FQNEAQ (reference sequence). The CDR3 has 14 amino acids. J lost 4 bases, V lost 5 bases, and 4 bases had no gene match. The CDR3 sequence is CASSPTGAGNTIYF. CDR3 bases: TGTGCCAGCAGCCCGACAGGGGCGGGAAACACCATATATTTT.

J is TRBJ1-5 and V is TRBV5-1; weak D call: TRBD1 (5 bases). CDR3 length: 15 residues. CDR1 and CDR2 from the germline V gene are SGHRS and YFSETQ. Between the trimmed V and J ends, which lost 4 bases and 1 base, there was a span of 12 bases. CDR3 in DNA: TGCGCCAGCAGCCCCATAGGGGCCAGCAATCAGCCCCAGCATTTT. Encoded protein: CASSPIGASNQPQHF.

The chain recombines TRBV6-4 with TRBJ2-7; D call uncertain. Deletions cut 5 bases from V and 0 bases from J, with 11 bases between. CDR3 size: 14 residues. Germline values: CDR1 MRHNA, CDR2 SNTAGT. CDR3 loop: CASSKVGGSYEQYF. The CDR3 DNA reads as TGTGCCAGCAGTAAGGTCGGCGGCTCCTACGAGCAGTACTTC.

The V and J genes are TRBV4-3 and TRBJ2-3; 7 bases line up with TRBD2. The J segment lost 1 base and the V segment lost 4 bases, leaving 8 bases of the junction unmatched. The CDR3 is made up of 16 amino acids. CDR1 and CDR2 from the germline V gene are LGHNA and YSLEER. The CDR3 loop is CASSRGGGVGTDTQYF. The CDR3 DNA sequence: TGCGCCAGCAGCCGGGGGGGTGGGGTTGGCACAGATACGCAGTATTTT.

CDR3 loop: CASSRTTGSAQHF. In DNA, the CDR3 is TGTGCCAGCAGCCGTACGACAGGGAGCGCCCAGCATTTT. This rearrangement joins TRBV5-6 to TRBJ1-5; TRBD1 matches 7 bases. The CDR3 has 13 residues. Trimming took 4 bases from V and 11 from J; bases not matched to a gene: 9. CDR1 is SGHDT, CDR2 YYEEEE, per germline.

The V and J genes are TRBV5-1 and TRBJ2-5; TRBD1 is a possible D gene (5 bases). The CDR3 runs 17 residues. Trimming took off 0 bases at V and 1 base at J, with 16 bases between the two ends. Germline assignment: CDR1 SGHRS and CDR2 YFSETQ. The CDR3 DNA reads TGCGCCAGCAGCTTGGCTTGGGGCCGAACCTTCCAAGAGACCCAGTACTTC. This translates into CASSLAWGRTFQETQYF. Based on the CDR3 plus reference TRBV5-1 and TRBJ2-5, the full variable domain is KAGVTQTPRYLIKTRGQQVTLSCSPISGHRSVSWYQQTPGQGLQFLFEYFSETQRNKGNFPGRFSGRQFSNSRSEMNVSTLELGDSALYLCASSLAWGRTFQETQYFGPGTRLLVL.

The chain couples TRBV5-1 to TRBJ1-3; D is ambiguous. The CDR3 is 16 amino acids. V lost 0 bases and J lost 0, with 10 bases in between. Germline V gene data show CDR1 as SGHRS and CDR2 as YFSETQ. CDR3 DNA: TGCGCCAGCAGCTTGGCCGGGATCAACTCTGGAAACACCATATATTTT. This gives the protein CASSLAGINSGNTIYF.

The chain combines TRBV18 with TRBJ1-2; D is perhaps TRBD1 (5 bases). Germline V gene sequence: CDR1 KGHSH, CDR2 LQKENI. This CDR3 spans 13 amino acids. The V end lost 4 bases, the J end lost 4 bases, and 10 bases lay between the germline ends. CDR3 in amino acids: CASSLQESYGYTF. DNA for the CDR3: TGTGCCAGCTCACTACAGGAGTCCTATGGCTACACCTTC.

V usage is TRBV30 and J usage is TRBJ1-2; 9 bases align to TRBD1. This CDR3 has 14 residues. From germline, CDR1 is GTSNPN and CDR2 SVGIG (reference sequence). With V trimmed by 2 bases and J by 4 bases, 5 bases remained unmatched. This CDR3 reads CAWSKGQGFYGYTF. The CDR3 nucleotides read TGTGCCTGGAGTAAGGGACAGGGATTCTATGGCTACACCTTC. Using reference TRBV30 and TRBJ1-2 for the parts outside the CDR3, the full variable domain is SQTIHQWPATLVQPVGSPLSLECTVEGTSNPNLYWYRQAAGRGLQLLFYSVGIGQISSEVPQNLSASRPQDRQFILSSKKLLLSDSGFYLCAWSKGQGFYGYTFGSGTRLTVV.

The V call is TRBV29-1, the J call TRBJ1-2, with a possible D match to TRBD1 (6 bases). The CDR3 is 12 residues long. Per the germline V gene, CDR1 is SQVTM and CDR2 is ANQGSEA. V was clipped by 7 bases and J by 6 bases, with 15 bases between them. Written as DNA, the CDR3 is TGCAGCGCTCAAGGACAGCGAGATGGCTACACCTTC. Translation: CSAQGQRDGYTF.

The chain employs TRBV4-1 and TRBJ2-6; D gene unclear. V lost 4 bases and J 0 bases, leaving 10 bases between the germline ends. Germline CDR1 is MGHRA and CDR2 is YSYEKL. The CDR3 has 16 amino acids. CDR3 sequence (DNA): TGCGCCAGCAGCCGTCTCGGTAGCTCTGGGGCCAACGTCCTGACTTTC. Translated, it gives CASSRLGSSGANVLTF.

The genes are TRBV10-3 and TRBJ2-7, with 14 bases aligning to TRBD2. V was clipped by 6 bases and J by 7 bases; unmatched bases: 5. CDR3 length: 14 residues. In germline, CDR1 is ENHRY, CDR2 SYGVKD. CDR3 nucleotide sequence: TGTGCCATCAGGACCAGACTAGCGGGGGGGGAGCAGTACTTC. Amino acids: CAIRTRLAGGEQYF.

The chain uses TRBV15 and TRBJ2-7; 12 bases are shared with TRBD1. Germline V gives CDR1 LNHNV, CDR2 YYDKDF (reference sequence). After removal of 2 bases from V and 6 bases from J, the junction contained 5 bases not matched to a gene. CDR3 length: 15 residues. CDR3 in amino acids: CATSRPGTGGGEQYF. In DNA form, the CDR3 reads TGTGCCACCAGCAGACCCGGGACAGGGGGCGGCGAGCAGTACTTC.

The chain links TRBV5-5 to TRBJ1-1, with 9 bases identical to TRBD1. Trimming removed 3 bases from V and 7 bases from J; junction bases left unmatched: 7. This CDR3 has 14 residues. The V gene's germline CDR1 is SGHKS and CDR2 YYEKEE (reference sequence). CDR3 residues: CASSSLGQGLEAFF. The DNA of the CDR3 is TGTGCCAGCAGCTCATTGGGACAGGGACTTGAAGCTTTCTTT.

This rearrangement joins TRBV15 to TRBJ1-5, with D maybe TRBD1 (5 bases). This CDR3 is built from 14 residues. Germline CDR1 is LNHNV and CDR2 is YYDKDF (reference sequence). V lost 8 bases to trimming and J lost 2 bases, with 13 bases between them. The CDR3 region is CATSHRGGNQPQHF. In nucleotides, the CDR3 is TGTGCCACCTCACATCGGGGGGGCAATCAGCCCCAGCATTTT.

The CDR3 DNA reads TGTGCCAGCAGCTTTGGACTAGCAAATGAGCAGTTCTTC. It is translated as CASSFGLANEQFF. The V and J genes are TRBV7-7 and TRBJ2-1; 8 bases map to TRBD2. Losses at the gene ends were 3 bases for V and 7 bases for J; bases not matched to a gene: 2. The germline V gene has CDR1 SSHAT and CDR2 FNYEAQ (reference sequence). The CDR3 is 13 amino acids.

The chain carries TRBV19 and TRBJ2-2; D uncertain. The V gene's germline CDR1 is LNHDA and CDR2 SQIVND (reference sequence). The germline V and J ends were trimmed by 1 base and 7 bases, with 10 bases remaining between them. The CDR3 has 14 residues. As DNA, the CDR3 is TGTGCCAGTAGTATAGGTAGCCACGGCGGGGAGCTGTTTTTT. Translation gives CASSIGSHGGELFF.

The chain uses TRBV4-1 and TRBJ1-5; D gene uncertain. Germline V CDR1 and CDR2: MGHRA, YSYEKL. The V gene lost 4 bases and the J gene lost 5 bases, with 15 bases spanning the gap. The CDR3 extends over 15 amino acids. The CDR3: CASSPREGPDQPQHF. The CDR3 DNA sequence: TGCGCCAGCAGCCCCCGGGAGGGTCCGGATCAGCCCCAGCATTTT.

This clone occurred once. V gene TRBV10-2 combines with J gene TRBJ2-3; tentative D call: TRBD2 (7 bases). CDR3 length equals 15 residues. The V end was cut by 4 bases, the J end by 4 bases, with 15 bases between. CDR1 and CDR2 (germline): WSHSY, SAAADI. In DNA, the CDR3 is TGCGCCAGCAGTGCGGGGGGCCCTGACGCAGATACGCAGTATTTT. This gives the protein CASSAGGPDADTQYF.

The CDR3 reads CASSPSEFLGSTEAFF. CDR3 in DNA: TGCGCCAGCAGCCCATCAGAATTCCTCGGGTCCACTGAAGCTTTCTTT. This chain links TRBV4-3 with TRBJ1-1; no firm D call. Germline V lookup: CDR1 LGHNA, CDR2 YSLEER. V was cut by 4 bases and J by 4 bases, with 19 bases left in between. The CDR3 is 16 amino acids.

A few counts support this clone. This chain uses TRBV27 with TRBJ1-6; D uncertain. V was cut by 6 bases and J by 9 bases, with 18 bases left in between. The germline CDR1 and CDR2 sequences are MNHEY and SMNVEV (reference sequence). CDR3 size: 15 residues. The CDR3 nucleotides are TGTGCCAGCAGCCCCTCAAGCATAGGAGGTTCACCCCTCCACTTT. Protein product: CASSPSSIGGSPLHF.

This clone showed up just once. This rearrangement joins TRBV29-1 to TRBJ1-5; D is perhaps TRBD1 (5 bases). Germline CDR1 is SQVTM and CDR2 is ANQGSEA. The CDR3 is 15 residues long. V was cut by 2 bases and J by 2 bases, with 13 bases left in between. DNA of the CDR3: TGCAGCGTTGAATTCCAGGGTGGCGGCAATCAGCCCCAGCATTTT. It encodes CSVEFQGGGNQPQHF.